These T cell receptor beta chains were read from a single sample in a study of cytomegalovirus exposure and HLA in healthy donors. Profiled with immunoSEQ multiplex PCR; TCRdb holds only in-frame clones, not every one. The data hold 70,000 to 80,000 clones, with roughly 82% observed a single time. Sequences were obtained from PBMCs. The receptors shown here come from a man aged 18 to 30 in good health and CMV-seronegative. Each CDR3 is given with its conserved first and last residue. The D gene is left open where the match is weak. Part of the rows lack a size; the others show once, few, many or a class for expanded clones.

d_call	j_call	v_call	clone_size	cdr3_nt	cdr3_aa
TRBD1	TRBJ2-3	TRBV4-1	NA	TGCGCCAGCAGCCCTGGACAGGGGGGCACAGATACGCAGTATTTT	CASSPGQGGTDTQYF
TRBD1	TRBJ1-5	TRBV5-6	NA	TGTGCCAGCAGCCGGCGGACAGGCTCGGGGCCCCAGCATTTT	CASSRRTGSGPQHF
TRBD1	TRBJ1-1	TRBV4-3	once	TGCGCCAGCAGCCAGACAGGGCGAAGGAACACTGAAGCTTTCTTT	CASSQTGRRNTEAFF
NA	TRBJ1-4	TRBV28	once	TGTGCCAGCAGCCTTGGGGACATGAATGAAAAACTGTTTTTT	CASSLGDMNEKLFF
TRBD2	TRBJ2-1	TRBV6-4	NA	TGTGCCAGCAGCAGTGGAGCGACTAGCGGGTATGAGCAGTTCTTC	CASSSGATSGYEQFF
TRBD1	TRBJ2-5	TRBV4-3	NA	TGCGCCAGCAGCCAAGATACAGAAGGACAGGGTGAGACCCAGTACTTC	CASSQDTEGQGETQYF
TRBD1	TRBJ1-2	TRBV19	NA	TGTGCCAGTAGACAACTCCGGGACAGGGGTGGGCACTATGGCTACACCTTC	CASRQLRDRGGHYGYTF
TRBD1	TRBJ1-3	TRBV9	NA	TGTGCCAGCAGCGGACAGGGAAACTCTGGAAACACCATATATTTT	CASSGQGNSGNTIYF
TRBD1	TRBJ1-4	TRBV30	NA	TGTGCCTGGAGCGCGGGACAGGGGAGGGAAAAACTGTTTTTT	CAWSAGQGREKLFF
NA	TRBJ2-2	TRBV7-6	NA	TGTGCCAGCAGCTTAACCTTGGGGCCGAACACCGGGGAGCTGTTTTTT	CASSLTLGPNTGELFF
TRBD1	TRBJ1-6	TRBV10-2	NA	TGCGCCAGCAGTGAGGACAGGGGGCGTTCACCCCTCCACTTT	CASSEDRGRSPLHF
TRBD2	TRBJ2-2	TRBV30	NA	TGTGCCTGGAGGGGGACTAGCGGGGTTAACACCGGGGAGCTGTTTTTT	CAWRGTSGVNTGELFF
TRBD2	TRBJ2-1	TRBV19	NA	TGTGCCAGTAGTTCCGGACTAGCGGGAGGAGGGGAGCAGTTCTTC	CASSSGLAGGGEQFF
TRBD2	TRBJ2-3	TRBV5-1	NA	TGCGCCAGCAGCTTGGGACTAGCGGGAGTATGGGATACGCAGTATTTT	CASSLGLAGVWDTQYF
NA	TRBJ2-7	TRBV14	NA	TGTGCCAGCAGGGCCGATTCCAGCTACGAGCAGTACTTC	CASRADSSYEQYF
TRBD2	TRBJ2-7	TRBV2	once	TGTGCCAGCAAACCCGGGACTAGCTCTTACGAGCAGTACTTC	CASKPGTSSYEQYF
NA	TRBJ2-3	TRBV5-6	NA	TGTGCCAGCAGCTTGGGTAGGGGACTCCCCCAGTATTTT	CASSLGRGLPQYF
NA	TRBJ1-5	TRBV4-2	NA	TGTGCCAGCAGCCAAGATGCTCAGGGGAGCAATCAGCCCCAGCATTTT	CASSQDAQGSNQPQHF
NA	TRBJ2-2	TRBV30	NA	TGTGCCTGGAGTACGGCCGGGGAGCTGTTTTTT	CAWSTAGELFF
NA	TRBJ2-5	TRBV9	NA	TGTGCCAGCAGCGTAGGTGGCGGGACCAGGGAGACCCAGTACTTC	CASSVGGGTRETQYF
NA	TRBJ1-3	TRBV28	NA	TGTGCCAGCAGCCCAGGGGTCTCTGGAAACACCATATATTTT	CASSPGVSGNTIYF
TRBD1	TRBJ1-5	TRBV9	few	TGTGCCAGCAGCAAGGGACAGCTTAATCAGCCCCAGCATTTT	CASSKGQLNQPQHF
NA	TRBJ2-1	TRBV9	NA	TGTGCCAGCAGAGCGGCGAATGAGCAGTTCTTC	CASRAANEQFF
NA	TRBJ2-2	TRBV29-1	NA	TGCAGCGTTGAAGATTTGAGGATCGCGAACACCGGGGAGCTGTTTTTT	CSVEDLRIANTGELFF
NA	TRBJ2-2	TRBV19	once	TGTGCCAGTAGTATCTCTAGGTGGACCGGGGAGCTGTTTTTT	CASSISRWTGELFF
TRBD1	TRBJ1-1	TRBV19	NA	TGTGCCAGTAGTATAATCACAGGGGGGAACACTGAAGCTTTCTTT	CASSIITGGNTEAFF
NA	TRBJ1-1	TRBV25-1	once	TGTGCCAGCAGTGAGGGGGGGCGCGAGGAGGCTTTCTTT	CASSEGGREEAFF
NA	TRBJ2-3	TRBV28	NA	TGTGCCAGCAGTCCCCCCAGTCGAGATACGCAGTATTTT	CASSPPSRDTQYF
NA	TRBJ2-2	TRBV7-7	NA	TGTGCTACTCCAGGCACTAACACCGGGGAGCTGTTTTTT	CATPGTNTGELFF
NA	TRBJ1-3	TRBV10-3	once	TGTGCCATCTCTCCCGCTACGGGGGGAAACACCATATATTTT	CAISPATGGNTIYF
TRBD1	TRBJ1-6	TRBV6-1	NA	TGTGCCAACTCCGGGACAGGGTATTCACCCCTCCACTTT	CANSGTGYSPLHF
TRBD1	TRBJ2-3	TRBV5-1	few	TGCGCCAGCAGCTTTGGGGACAGGGTTTGGGCAGATACGCAGTATTTT	CASSFGDRVWADTQYF
NA	TRBJ1-2	TRBV28	NA	TGTGCCAGCAGCCTAGGGGTCAGGGGATACGGCTACACCTTC	CASSLGVRGYGYTF
NA	TRBJ2-5	TRBV18	NA	TGTGCCAGCTCATTAGAAGAGACCCAGTACTTC	CASSLEETQYF
NA	TRBJ1-1	TRBV10-3	NA	TGTGCCATCACCACAGACAGAAACGGAAAGAACACTGAAGCTTTCTTT	CAITTDRNGKNTEAFF
TRBD2	TRBJ2-1	TRBV25-1	NA	TGTGCCGGCAGTGCCGGACTAGCGGAACGCAATGAGCAGTTCTTC	CAGSAGLAERNEQFF
NA	TRBJ2-5	TRBV5-4	NA	TGTGCCAGCAGCTTGGGACAGGATAGGGTAGAGACCCAGTACTTC	CASSLGQDRVETQYF
TRBD2	TRBJ2-7	TRBV6-5	NA	TGTGCCAGCAGTGCAACTAGCGGGAGCTACGAGCAGTACTTC	CASSATSGSYEQYF
NA	TRBJ1-1	TRBV11-3	few	TGTGCCAGCAGCTTGGGCAGTTACACTGAAGCTTTCTTT	CASSLGSYTEAFF
TRBD2	TRBJ2-7	TRBV7-9	NA	TGTGCCAGCAGCTTAGGACTAGCGGGAGGACCCGCCTACGAGCAGTACTTC	CASSLGLAGGPAYEQYF
NA	TRBJ2-5	TRBV5-1	once	TGCGCCAGCTGTCCAAGGACAGACTACGAGACCCAGTACTTC	CASCPRTDYETQYF
NA	TRBJ2-1	TRBV5-4	NA	TGTGCCAGCAGCTCCGCACAGGGCTCCTACAATGAGCAGTTCTTC	CASSSAQGSYNEQFF
TRBD1	TRBJ1-5	TRBV7-9	NA	TGTGCCAGCAGCCTCGGGACAGGCGGTTTACATCAGCCCCAGCATTTT	CASSLGTGGLHQPQHF
NA	TRBJ1-2	TRBV5-8	NA	TGTGCCAGCAGCTTGTCCACGACAGCTGATAACTATGGCTACACCTTC	CASSLSTTADNYGYTF